The rows below give T cell receptor beta chains drawn from one sample of a study of blood T cell repertoires in COVID-19. Sequencing was performed with immunoSEQ multiplex PCR; in TCRdb, only in-frame clones are kept and a portion is missing. The repertoire holds 90,000 to 100,000 clones, roughly 72% seen once, with approximately 25% in the top ten. The sequencing sample was made of peripheral blood. These receptors originate from a woman aged 55-70 years in a cohort sampled during active or convalescent COVID-19. CDR3s include the opening cysteine and the closing phenylalanine or tryptophan. A D gene is named only where the DNA matches it firmly. Not every row has a clone size; where given, it reads once, few, many or a size class.

TRBD2,TRBV27,few,TRBJ2-1,TGTGCCAGCAGTATTACTAGCGGGGGGACTGAGCAGTTCTTC,CASSITSGGTEQFF
NA,TRBV20-1,NA,TRBJ1-2,TGCAGTGCTAGTGGGGGCACCACGGCCTACACCTTC,CSASGGTTAYTF
TRBD2,TRBV6-6,NA,TRBJ2-1,TGTGCCAGCAGTTCATCTCTAGCGGGGGGCTCCTTGGGGTTCTTC,CASSSSLAGGSLGFF
NA,TRBV6-1,NA,TRBJ1-2,TGTGCCAGCAGTGAGATGGAGGGCTACACCTTC,CASSEMEGYTF
NA,TRBV7-3,NA,TRBJ2-7,TGTGCCAGCAGCTTAACCCCAGGCTCCTACGAGCAGTACTTC,CASSLTPGSYEQYF
TRBD2,TRBV5-1,NA,TRBJ2-3,TGCGCCAGCAGCGCGGGACTAGCGGGCACAGATACGCAGTATTTT,CASSAGLAGTDTQYF
NA,TRBV19,NA,TRBJ1-2,TGTGCCAGTAGTATAGTCCACGGACAAATTAATGGCTACACCTTC,CASSIVHGQINGYTF
TRBD2,TRBV2,few,TRBJ2-2,TGTGCCAGCTATTCTCTCGCTAGCGGGGGGATCGGGGAGCTGTTTTTT,CASYSLASGGIGELFF
NA,TRBV6-5,once,TRBJ1-2,TGTGCCAGCACCCTTGGAGGCATAGGCTACACCTTC,CASTLGGIGYTF
TRBD1,TRBV9,few,TRBJ2-3,TGTGCCAGCAGCCGAGGAGACAGGGGTGGGGATACGCAGTATTTT,CASSRGDRGGDTQYF
NA,TRBV3-1/TRBV3-2,NA,TRBJ2-5,TGTGCCAGCAGCCAAGATCTCCCCCTTCTAGGGGAAGAGACCCAGTACTTC,CASSQDLPLLGEETQYF
NA,TRBV3-1/TRBV3-2,NA,TRBJ1-2,TGTGCCAGCAGCCAAGATGCAGTCTATGGCTACACCTTC,CASSQDAVYGYTF
TRBD2,TRBV19,NA,TRBJ2-3,TGTGCCAGTAGTAGGGCCCGGGCGGGGGGCACAGATACGCAGTATTTT,CASSRARAGGTDTQYF
TRBD1,TRBV7-2,NA,TRBJ2-5,TGTGCCAGCAGCTTATTAGGGGGACAGGGGCGGGAGACCCAGTACTTC,CASSLLGGQGRETQYF
NA,TRBV7-9,NA,TRBJ1-1,TGTGCCAGCAGCTTATGGGGTCGGGGTTATACTGAAGCTTTCTTT,CASSLWGRGYTEAFF
TRBD1,TRBV30,NA,TRBJ2-3,TGTGCCTGGGATACAGGGGCCAGCACAGATACGCAGTATTTT,CAWDTGASTDTQYF
TRBD1,TRBV3-1/TRBV3-2,NA,TRBJ1-6,TGTGCCAGCAGCCAGTGGGGGACAGGCATGTTGAGCTCCTATAATTCACCCCTCCACTTT,CASSQWGTGMLSSYNSPLHF
NA,TRBV20-1,NA,TRBJ2-1,TGCAGTGCTCTAGCCTACAATGAGCAGTTCTTC,CSALAYNEQFF
NA,TRBV5-1,NA,TRBJ1-1,TGCGCCAGCAGCTTGAGGGGGGGCAACACTGAAGCTTTCTTT,CASSLRGGNTEAFF
NA,TRBV4-1,few,TRBJ1-6,TGCGCCAGCAGCCAAGATTGGGGCCAGAGCTCCTATAATTCACCCCTCCACTTT,CASSQDWGQSSYNSPLHF
NA,TRBV19,NA,TRBJ1-1,TGTGCCAGTACCTATGGGAGGAACACTGAAGCTTTCTTT,CASTYGRNTEAFF
NA,TRBV5-4,NA,TRBJ1-2,TGTGCCAGCACCCATAACTATGGCTACACCTTC,CASTHNYGYTF
TRBD2,TRBV7-3,NA,TRBJ2-2,TGTGCCAGCAGCCCGGGACTAGCGGGGGGTCGGGGCACCGGGGAGCTGTTTTTT,CASSPGLAGGRGTGELFF
NA,TRBV7-3,many,TRBJ1-5,TGTGCCAGCAGCTTACGGGGGGGCCAGCCCCAGCATTTT,CASSLRGGQPQHF
TRBD2,TRBV18,NA,TRBJ2-1,TGTGCCAGCTCACCACCGGCAGGACTAGCGGGGGGGTCCTACAATGAGCAGTTCTTC,CASSPPAGLAGGSYNEQFF
TRBD1,TRBV14,NA,TRBJ2-7,TGTGCCAGCAGCCACCCGACAGGGGGTCCCTACGAGCAGTACTTC,CASSHPTGGPYEQYF
TRBD2,TRBV7-3,few,TRBJ2-1,TGTGCCAGCAGCTCCCGGACTAGCGGTGACCCACGTCTCCACAATGAGCAGTTCTTC,CASSSRTSGDPRLHNEQFF
NA,TRBV29-1,NA,TRBJ1-1,TGCAGCGCGCTAAGAGGTACTGAAGCTTTCTTT,CSALRGTEAFF
NA,TRBV6-6,NA,TRBJ2-3,TGTGCCAGCACCCAGAGCGGGGATACGCAGTATTTT,CASTQSGDTQYF
TRBD1,TRBV19,NA,TRBJ1-6,TGTGCCAGTACCGACAGGGGGTTCGATTCACCCCTCCACTTT,CASTDRGFDSPLHF
NA,TRBV29-1,NA,TRBJ2-1,TGCAGCGCCCCCTCAACAGGAGCAGGGAACAATGAGCAGTTCTTC,CSAPSTGAGNNEQFF
TRBD2,TRBV7-2,NA,TRBJ2-1,TGTGCCAGCAGCGATAGCGGGAGCTCCTACAATGAGCAGTTCTTC,CASSDSGSSYNEQFF
TRBD1,TRBV12-3/TRBV12-4,NA,TRBJ1-2,TGTGCCAGCAGGATGACAGGGAGGGGCTACACCTTC,CASRMTGRGYTF
NA,TRBV7-9,NA,TRBJ1-2,TGTGCCAGCAGCTCCCAGGGGAGCCGGGGCTACACCTTC,CASSSQGSRGYTF
TRBD2,TRBV2,NA,TRBJ2-2,TGTGCCAGCAGTTGGGGGGGAGGGACGAACACCGGGGAGCTGTTTTTT,CASSWGGGTNTGELFF
TRBD1,TRBV14,NA,TRBJ1-1,TGTGCCAGCAGCGCCCAGGGGGCGGTTGGCACTGAAGCTTTCTTT,CASSAQGAVGTEAFF
NA,TRBV12-3/TRBV12-4,once,TRBJ1-2,TGTGCCAGCAGTTTGGCAGACTATGGCTACACCTTC,CASSLADYGYTF
TRBD1,TRBV29-1,NA,TRBJ2-2,TGCAGCGTTGACAGACAGGGTACCGGGGAGCTGTTTTTT,CSVDRQGTGELFF
NA,TRBV9,NA,TRBJ1-2,TGTGCCAGCAGCCCCTTTGAGGGAATCTCCTCATATGGCTACACCTTC,CASSPFEGISSYGYTF
NA,TRBV7-8,once,TRBJ1-1,TGTGCCAGCAGCTTATCCTTGAACACTGAAGCTTTCTTT,CASSLSLNTEAFF
NA,TRBV7-9,NA,TRBJ2-7,TGTGCCAGCAGCTTGGCGGGTCGAACCTACGAGCAGTACTTC,CASSLAGRTYEQYF